Reported below is one T cell receptor beta chain. The record originates from a study of shared clonotypes between healthy human individuals. Per the germline V gene, CDR1 is KGHSH and CDR2 is LQKENI. The CDR3 contains 17 residues. V gave up 1 base and J gave up 2 bases, with 14 bases separating them. Assay used: immunoSEQ multiplex PCR; TCRdb lists only in-frame clones, some missing. The data contain about 2.4 million clones, 80% to 95% of them seen just once; the ten biggest clones take up around 0.4%. A CD45RA-negative memory subset and a CD45RA+ naive subset were separated from the CD4+ cells. Material: naive CD4+ T cells from PBMCs. Subset given: CD45RA+ positively selected. J is TRBJ2-2 and V is TRBV18, with D possibly matching TRBD2 (6 bases). The TCR was taken from a man younger than 35 in good health. Some clones in this sample may be carry-over from other donors' samples. For the CDR3, the DNA is TGTGCCAGCTCACCACTAGAGAGCGGGTCTAACACCGGGGAGCTGTTTTTT. This codes for CASSPLESGSNTGELFF.